The clone carrying this TCR beta chain turned up a few times. The target antigen is unknown. This sample stems from a study of T cell repertoires in cytomegalovirus infection. The wider study: Peptides in the study included HLA-C-restricted and HLA-B-restricted CMV epitopes. Public TCR beta signatures were indicative of both CMV infection and a matching HLA type. Whole-study results and caveats: Of the TCR beta families, the public ones yielded a cumulative frequency that identified carriers of CMV plus the relevant HLA. In two of eight donors, the top clonotype was HLA-C-restricted CMV-specific.

TCRdb processed the reads anew with MiXCR; each CDR3 protein has one entry. This table has 900,000 to 950,000 distinct CDR3 sequences, about a third appearing once. The origin of this receptor is a human donor in good health (CMV status not recorded). Some clones in this sample may be carry-over from other donors' samples. Sequenced material: cultured CD8+ T cells from PBMCs, taken from culture after CMV antigen stimulation.

The chain's CDR3 is CASSQSGGGPEAFF. CDR3 DNA: TGCGCCAGCAGCCAATCGGGGGGGGGCCCTGAAGCTTTCTTT. This chain joins TRBV4-1 and TRBJ1-1; D might be TRBD1 (6 bases). The CDR3 covers 14 residues. V lost 2 bases to trimming and J lost 6 bases, with 13 bases between them. The germline CDR1 and CDR2 sequences are MGHRA and YSYEKL.